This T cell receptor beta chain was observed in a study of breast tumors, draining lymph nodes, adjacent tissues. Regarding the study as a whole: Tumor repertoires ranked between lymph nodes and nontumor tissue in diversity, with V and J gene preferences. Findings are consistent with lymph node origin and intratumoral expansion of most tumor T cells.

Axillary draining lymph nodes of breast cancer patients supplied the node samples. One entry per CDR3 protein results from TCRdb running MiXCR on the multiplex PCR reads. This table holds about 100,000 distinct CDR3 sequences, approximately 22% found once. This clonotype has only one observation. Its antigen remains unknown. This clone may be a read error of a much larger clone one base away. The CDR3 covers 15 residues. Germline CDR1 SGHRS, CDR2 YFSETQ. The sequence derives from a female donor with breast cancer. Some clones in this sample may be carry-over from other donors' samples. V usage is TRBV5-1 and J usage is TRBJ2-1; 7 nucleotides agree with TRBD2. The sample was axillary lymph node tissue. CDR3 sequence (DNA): TGCGCCAGCAGCCATGGGGAGGGCTCCTACAATGAGCAGATCTTC. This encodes CASSHGEGSYNEQIF.